This TCR beta chain emerged from a study of T cell responses to AZD1222 COVID-19 vaccine. Study findings and constraints: Donor demographics were predominantly white British with a female majority; clonal diversity may be underestimated.

To note about this clone: No antigen is known for it.

Method: immunoSEQ multiplex PCR; TCRdb's copy keeps in-frame clones and lacks some. The sample consists of 100,000 to 150,000 clones, 94% of them appearing once. Germline V gene lookup returns CDR1 GTSNPN and CDR2 SVGIG (reference sequence). J lost 4 bases, V lost 5 bases, and 15 bases had no gene match. The CDR3 loop spans 16 amino acids. The source was peripheral blood, collected on day 0 of AZD1222 vaccination. This sequence was found in an adult in good health. V gene TRBV30 combines with J gene TRBJ2-3, with TRBD2 identical over 7 bases. The CDR3 DNA reads as TGTGCCTGGGCCCGATCAACTAGCGCCTTCTCAGATACGCAGTATTTT. Its protein product is CAWARSTSAFSDTQYF.